This entry concerns a single T cell receptor (beta chain). Its antigen remains unknown. With 60 Vbeta and 13 Jbeta primers, the PCR was carried out. Some clones are missing from TCRdb's copy, which holds only in-frame ones; the method was immunoSEQ multiplex PCR. This table lists around 40,000 clones. Between the trimmed V and J ends, which lost 6 bases and 3 bases, there was a span of 11 bases. This CDR3 region has 13 residues. Germline V gene data show CDR1 as MNHEY and CDR2 as SVGAGI. This sample stems from a study of cytomegalovirus exposure and HLA in healthy donors. Broader study findings: Analysis was carried out at a later point, and it linked a missense DCLRE1C variant to TCR beta V- and J-gene trimming. In a later analysis, specific HLA alleles were associated with 16,000 or so TCR beta sequences at a 0.05 false discovery rate.

V is TRBV6-5 and J is TRBJ1-1, with D unclear. The sequenced sample was PBMCs. This TCR came from a human donor in good health. The CDR3 sequence is CASRLGLYTEAFF. The DNA for the CDR3 is TGTGCCAGCAGACTAGGACTTTACACTGAAGCTTTCTTT.